The source of this T cell receptor beta chain is a study of OX40 agonist ivuxolimab in advanced cancers. Profiled with immunoSEQ multiplex PCR; TCRdb holds only in-frame clones, not every one. The profile shows just over 20,000 clones, about 83% of them singletons. Remarks on this clone: The antigen remains unidentified.

The V segment lost 1 base and the J segment 4 bases; nucleotides outside the gene matches: 3. The CDR3 consists of 15 residues. Germline V CDR1 and CDR2: MGHDK, SYGVNS. Study observations and caveats: Compared with others, partial responders at 0.1-3.0 mg/kg displayed clonal expansion among the lowest.

This TCR was recovered from an adult with an advanced solid tumor such as melanoma, head and neck, liver or kidney cancer. V gene TRBV25-1 combines with J gene TRBJ1-4, with TRBD1 matching over 7 bases. The sequenced sample was CD4+ or CD8+ T cells sorted from blood, obtained in a trial of the OX40 agonist ivuxolimab. The chain's CDR3 is CASSELDRSNEKLFF. Here the CDR3 DNA reads TGTGCCAGCAGTGAATTGGACAGGAGTAATGAAAAACTGTTTTTT.